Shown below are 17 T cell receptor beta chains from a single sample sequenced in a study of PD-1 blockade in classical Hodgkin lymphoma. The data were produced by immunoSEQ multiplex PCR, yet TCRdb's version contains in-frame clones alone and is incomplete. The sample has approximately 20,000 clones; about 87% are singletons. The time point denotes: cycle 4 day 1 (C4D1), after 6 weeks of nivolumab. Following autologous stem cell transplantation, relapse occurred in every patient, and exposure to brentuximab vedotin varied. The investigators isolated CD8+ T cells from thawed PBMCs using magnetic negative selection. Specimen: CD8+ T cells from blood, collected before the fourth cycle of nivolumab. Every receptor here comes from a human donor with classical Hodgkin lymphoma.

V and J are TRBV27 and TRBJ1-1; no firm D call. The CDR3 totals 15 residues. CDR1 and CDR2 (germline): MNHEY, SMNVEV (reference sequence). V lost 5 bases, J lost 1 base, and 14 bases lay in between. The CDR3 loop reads CASSRIPGPNTEAFF. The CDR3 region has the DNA TGTGCCAGCAGTAGGATCCCTGGGCCGAACACTGAAGCTTTCTTT.

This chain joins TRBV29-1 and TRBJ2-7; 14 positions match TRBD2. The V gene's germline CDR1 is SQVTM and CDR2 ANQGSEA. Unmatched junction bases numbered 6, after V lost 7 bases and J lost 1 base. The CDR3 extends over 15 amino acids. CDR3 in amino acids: CSAAGLAGESYEQYF. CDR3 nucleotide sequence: TGCAGCGCAGCGGGACTAGCGGGAGAATCCTACGAGCAGTACTTC.

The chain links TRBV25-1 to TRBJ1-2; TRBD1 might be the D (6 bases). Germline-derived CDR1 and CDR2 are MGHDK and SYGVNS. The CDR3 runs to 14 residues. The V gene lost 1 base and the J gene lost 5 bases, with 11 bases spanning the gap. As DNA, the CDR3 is TGTGCCAGCAGTGAATCCCCGGACAGTTATGGCTACACCTTC. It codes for CASSESPDSYGYTF.

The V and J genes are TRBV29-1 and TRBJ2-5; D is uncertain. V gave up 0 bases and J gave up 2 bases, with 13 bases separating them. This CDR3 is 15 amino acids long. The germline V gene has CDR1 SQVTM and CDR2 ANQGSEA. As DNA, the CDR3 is TGCAGCGTTGAAGACCCCCTGGCCCTGCAAGAGACCCAGTACTTC. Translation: CSVEDPLALQETQYF.

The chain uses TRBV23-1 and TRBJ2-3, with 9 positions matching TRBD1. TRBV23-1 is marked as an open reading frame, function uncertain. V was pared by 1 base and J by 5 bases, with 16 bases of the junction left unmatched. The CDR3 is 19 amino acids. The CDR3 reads CASSQWGIAPGQGGDTQYF. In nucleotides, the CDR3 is TGCGCCAGCAGTCAATGGGGAATCGCGCCGGGACAGGGAGGAGATACGCAGTATTTT.

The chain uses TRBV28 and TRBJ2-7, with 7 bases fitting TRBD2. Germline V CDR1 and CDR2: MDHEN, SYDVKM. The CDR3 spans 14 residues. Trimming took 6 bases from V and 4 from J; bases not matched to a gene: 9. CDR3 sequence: CASSPGASGYEQYF. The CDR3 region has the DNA TGTGCCAGCAGCCCCGGGGCTAGCGGATACGAGCAGTACTTC. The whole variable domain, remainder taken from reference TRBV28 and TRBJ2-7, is DVKVTQSSRYLVKRTGEKVFLECVQDMDHENMFWYRQDPGLGLRLIYFSYDVKMKEKGDIPEGYSVSREKKERFSLILESASTNQTSMYLCASSPGASGYEQYFGPGTRLTVT.

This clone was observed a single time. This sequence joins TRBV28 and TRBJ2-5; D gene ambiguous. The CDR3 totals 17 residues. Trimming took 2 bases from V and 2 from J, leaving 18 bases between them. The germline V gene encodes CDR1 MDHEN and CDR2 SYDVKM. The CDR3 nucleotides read TGTGCCAGCAGTTTAATAGAAGTAGGCGTTGATCAAGAGACCCAGTACTTC. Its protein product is CASSLIEVGVDQETQYF. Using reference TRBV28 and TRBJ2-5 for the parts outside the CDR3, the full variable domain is DVKVTQSSRYLVKRTGEKVFLECVQDMDHENMFWYRQDPGLGLRLIYFSYDVKMKEKGDIPEGYSVSREKKERFSLILESASTNQTSMYLCASSLIEVGVDQETQYFGPGTRLLVL.

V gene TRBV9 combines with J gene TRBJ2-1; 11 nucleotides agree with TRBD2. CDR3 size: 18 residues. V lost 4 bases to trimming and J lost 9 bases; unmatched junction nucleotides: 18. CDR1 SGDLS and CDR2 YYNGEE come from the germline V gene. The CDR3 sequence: CASSTHTYSGRARSEQFF. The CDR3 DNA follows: TGTGCCAGCAGCACCCACACCTATAGCGGGAGGGCCAGGAGTGAGCAGTTCTTC.

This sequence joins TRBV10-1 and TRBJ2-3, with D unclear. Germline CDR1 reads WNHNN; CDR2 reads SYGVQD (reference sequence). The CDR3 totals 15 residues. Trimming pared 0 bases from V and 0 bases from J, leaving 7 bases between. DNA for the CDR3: TGCGCCAGCAGTGAGTCGGATTCTAGCACAGATACGCAGTATTTT. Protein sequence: CASSESDSSTDTQYF.

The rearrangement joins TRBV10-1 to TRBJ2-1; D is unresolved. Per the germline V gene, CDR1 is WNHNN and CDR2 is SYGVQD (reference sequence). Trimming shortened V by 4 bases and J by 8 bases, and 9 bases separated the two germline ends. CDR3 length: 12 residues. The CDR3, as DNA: TGCGCCAGCAGTGCCCGGTTAGATGAGCAGTTCTTC. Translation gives CASSARLDEQFF.

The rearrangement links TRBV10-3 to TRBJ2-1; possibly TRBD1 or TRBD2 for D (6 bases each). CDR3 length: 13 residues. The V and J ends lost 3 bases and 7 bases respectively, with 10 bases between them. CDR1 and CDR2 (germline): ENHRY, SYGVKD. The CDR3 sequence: CAISEQGGNEQFF. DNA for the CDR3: TGTGCCATCAGTGAACAGGGAGGAAATGAGCAGTTCTTC.

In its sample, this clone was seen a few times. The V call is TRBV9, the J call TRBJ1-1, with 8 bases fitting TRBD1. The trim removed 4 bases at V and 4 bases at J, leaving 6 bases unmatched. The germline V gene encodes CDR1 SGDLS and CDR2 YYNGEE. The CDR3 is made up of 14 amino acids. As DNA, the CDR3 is TGTGCCAGCAGCCGAAGTACAGGGGGCACTGAAGCTTTCTTT. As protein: CASSRSTGGTEAFF. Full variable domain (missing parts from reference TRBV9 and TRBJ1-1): DSGVTQTPKHLITATGQRVTLRCSPRSGDLSVYWYQQSLDQGLQFLIQYYNGEERAKGNILERFSAQQFPDLHSELNLSSLELGDSALYFCASSRSTGGTEAFFGQGTRLTVV.

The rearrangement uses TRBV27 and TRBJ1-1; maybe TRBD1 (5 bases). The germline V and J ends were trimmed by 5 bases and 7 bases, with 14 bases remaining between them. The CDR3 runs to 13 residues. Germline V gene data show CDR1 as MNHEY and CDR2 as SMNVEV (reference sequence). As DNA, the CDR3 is TGTGCCAGCAGTCCGCGGGACGGTTATGAAGCTTTCTTT. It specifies CASSPRDGYEAFF.

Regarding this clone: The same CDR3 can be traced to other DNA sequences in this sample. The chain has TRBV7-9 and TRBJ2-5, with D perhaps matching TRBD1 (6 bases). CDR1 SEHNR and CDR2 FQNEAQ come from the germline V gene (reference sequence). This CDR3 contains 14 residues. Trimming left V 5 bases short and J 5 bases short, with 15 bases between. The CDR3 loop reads CASSLGGGRETQYF. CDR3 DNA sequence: TGTGCCAGCAGCCTAGGGGGTGGTAGGGAGACCCAGTACTTC.

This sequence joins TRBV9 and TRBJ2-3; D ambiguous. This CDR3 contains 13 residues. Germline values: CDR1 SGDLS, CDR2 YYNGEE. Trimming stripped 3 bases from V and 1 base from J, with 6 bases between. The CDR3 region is CASSAGGTDTQYF. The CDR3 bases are TGTGCCAGCAGCGCCGGTGGCACAGATACGCAGTATTTT.

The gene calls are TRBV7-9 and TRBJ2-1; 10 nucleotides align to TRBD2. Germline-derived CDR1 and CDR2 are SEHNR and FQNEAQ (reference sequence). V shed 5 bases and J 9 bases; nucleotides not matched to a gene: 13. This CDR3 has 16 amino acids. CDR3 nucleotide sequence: TGTGCCAGCAGCACCCCTCAGCGGGAGGGCCGGGGTGAGCAGTTCTTC. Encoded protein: CASSTPQREGRGEQFF.

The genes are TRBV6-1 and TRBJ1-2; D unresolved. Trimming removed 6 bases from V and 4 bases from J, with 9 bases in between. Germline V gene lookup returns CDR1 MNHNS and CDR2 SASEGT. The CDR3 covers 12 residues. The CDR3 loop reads CASRATTYGYTF. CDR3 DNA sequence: TGTGCCAGCAGGGCGACAACCTATGGCTACACCTTC.